The 5 T cell receptor beta chains below were found in one sample sequenced in a study of identical twins. One entry per CDR3 protein results from TCRdb running MiXCR on the 5' RACE reads. This table holds some 590,000 distinct CDR3 sequences, 9.6% found once. These sequences were also reported in another study, on yellow fever vaccine responses in identical twins.

Sequencing input: PBMCs. Receptor source: a woman under 30 in good health.

This clonotype came up a few times. V and J are TRBV27 and TRBJ2-1; 9 bases fit TRBD1. V was clipped by 6 bases and J by 2 bases; unmatched bases: 2. CDR1 is MNHEY, CDR2 SMNVEV, per germline (reference sequence). The CDR3 runs to 14 residues. The CDR3 protein is CASRDRGTYNEQFF. The CDR3 nucleotides are TGTGCCAGCAGGGACAGGGGAACCTACAATGAGCAGTTCTTC.

This clonotype appeared a few times. This rearrangement joins TRBV12-3 or TRBV12-4 to TRBJ2-5; 9 bases align to TRBD1. Trimming at V came to 6 bases and at J to 0 bases, leaving 8 bases not matched to a gene. The CDR3 sequence is 16 residues long. CDR3 in DNA: TGTGCCAGCAGAAAGACCGGGACAGGGTACCAAGAGACCCAGTACTTC. Its protein product is CASRKTGTGYQETQYF.

Many counts were recorded for this clonotype. J is TRBJ2-1 and V is TRBV4-3; perhaps D is TRBD1 or TRBD2 (5 bases each). The CDR3 is made up of 19 amino acids. V was trimmed by 4 bases and J by 1 base, leaving 23 bases between them. Germline V gene lookup returns CDR1 LGHNA and CDR2 YSLEER. The CDR3 reads CASSREAPGPTLSYNEQFF. The CDR3 DNA is TGCGCCAGCAGCCGAGAGGCCCCGGGACCTACGCTTTCCTACAATGAGCAGTTCTTC.

This clonotype was seen many times. V usage is TRBV6-5 and J usage is TRBJ1-3; tentative D call: TRBD1 (6 bases). This CDR3 has 12 amino acids. The V gene's germline CDR1 is MNHEY and CDR2 SVGAGI. V lost 6 bases, J lost 6 bases, and 9 bases lay in between. The CDR3 protein is CASRDSINTIYF. The CDR3 region has the DNA TGTGCCAGCAGGGACAGCATAAACACCATATATTTT.

The chain is built from TRBV7-9 and TRBJ2-5; 7 positions match TRBD2. J was trimmed by 3 bases and V by 5 bases; bases with no gene match: 6. CDR1 is SEHNR and CDR2 is FQNEAQ in the germline V gene (reference sequence). There are 14 residues in the CDR3. CDR3: CASSQRDAKETQYF. CDR3 in DNA: TGTGCCAGCAGCCAGCGGGACGCTAAAGAGACCCAGTACTTC.